The next 27 T cell receptor beta chains were all read from a single sample in a study of blood T cell repertoires in COVID-19. The table came from immunoSEQ multiplex PCR; TCRdb's copy has only in-frame clones and leaves some out. The sample has about 120,000 clones; nearly 90% are singletons. Source material: peripheral blood. The source of these receptors is a woman aged 55-75 years with COVID-19, enrolled during active disease.

This clone has a handful of counts. V gene TRBV18 combines with J gene TRBJ2-1; 8 positions agree with TRBD1. The trim removed 0 bases at V and 1 base at J, leaving 5 bases unmatched. The CDR3 has 17 amino acids. CDR1 KGHSH and CDR2 LQKENI come from the germline V gene. Written as DNA, the CDR3 is TGTGCCAGCTCACCACCGGTCGGACAGGGATCCTACAATGAGCAGTTCTTC. Its translation: CASSPPVGQGSYNEQFF.

The chain has TRBV6-5 and TRBJ1-5; perhaps TRBD1 as D (6 bases). Germline V gene sequence: CDR1 MNHEY, CDR2 SVGAGI. Trimming left V 7 bases short and J 6 bases short, with 16 bases between. The CDR3 totals 14 residues. The CDR3 loop is CASTLGGAGQPQHF. DNA of the CDR3: TGTGCCAGCACCCTGGGGGGGGCCGGTCAGCCCCAGCATTTT.

The CDR3 protein is CASREEGEAFF. Here the CDR3 DNA reads TGTGCCAGCAGGGAGGAGGGTGAAGCTTTCTTT. The rearrangement links TRBV2 to TRBJ1-1; D is undetermined. V gave up 6 bases and J gave up 7 bases, with 9 bases separating them. The V gene's germline CDR1 is SNHLY and CDR2 FYNNEI. This CDR3 has 11 amino acids.

The V call is TRBV5-4, the J call TRBJ2-6; D is unresolved. Per germline, CDR1 SGHNT and CDR2 YYREEE (reference sequence). V lost 0 bases and J lost 0, with 10 bases in between. This CDR3 contains 17 residues. The CDR3 spells CASSLGPVSSGANVLTF. The CDR3 DNA is TGTGCCAGCAGCTTGGGCCCAGTATCCTCTGGGGCCAACGTCCTGACTTTC.

This chain joins TRBV5-4 and TRBJ2-5; the match to TRBD2 covers 16 bases. Germline loops: CDR1 SGHNT, CDR2 YYREEE (reference sequence). V trimming: 6 bases; J trimming: 5 bases; junction bases outside the gene matches: 10. This CDR3 spans 17 amino acids. The CDR3 sequence: CASNLPGTSGGVETQYF. Written as DNA, the CDR3 is TGTGCCAGCAACCTGCCTGGGACTAGCGGGGGGGTGGAGACCCAGTACTTC.

The chain employs TRBV25-1 and TRBJ2-1, with D tentatively TRBD2 (5 bases). The germline V gene encodes CDR1 MGHDK and CDR2 SYGVNS. CDR3 size: 11 residues. The V and J ends lost 6 bases and 6 bases respectively, with 6 bases between them. The CDR3 sequence is CASRDFNEQFF. The CDR3 DNA sequence: TGTGCCAGCAGGGACTTCAATGAGCAGTTCTTC.

The CDR3 loop reads CASTPWAGVEIQYF. CDR3 coding DNA: TGTGCCAGTACCCCATGGGCCGGGGTTGAGATTCAGTACTTC. The chain couples TRBV19 to TRBJ2-4; maybe TRBD2 (5 bases). The CDR3 spans 14 residues. Trimming cost V 7 bases and J 10 bases, with 20 bases left between them. Germline CDR1 reads LNHDA; CDR2 reads SQIVND (reference sequence).

The gene calls are TRBV7-6 and TRBJ1-1; D is possibly TRBD1 (6 bases). V lost 1 base to trimming and J lost 4 bases, with 7 bases between them. CDR3 length equals 13 residues. Germline V gives CDR1 SGHVS, CDR2 FNYEAQ. The CDR3, as DNA: TGTGCCAGCAGCTTAGGAGGGGGCACTGAAGCTTTCTTT. Its translation is CASSLGGGTEAFF.

The chain carries TRBV7-3 and TRBJ2-1, with 8 bases identical to TRBD2. The trim removed 1 base at V and 3 bases at J, leaving 2 bases unmatched. Germline loops: CDR1 SGHTA, CDR2 FQGTGA. The CDR3 runs to 15 residues. This CDR3 is CASSLRLAGYNEQFF. The CDR3 region has the DNA TGTGCCAGCAGCTTAAGGCTAGCGGGCTACAATGAGCAGTTCTTC.

The CDR3 DNA sequence: TGTGCCAGCAGCGCCGGGACAGGGGATGGCTACACCTTC. It yields the protein CASSAGTGDGYTF. The chain is built from TRBV9 and TRBJ1-2; TRBD1 matches 10 bases. Germline V CDR1 and CDR2: SGDLS, YYNGEE. This CDR3 region has 13 residues. Trimming cost V 3 bases and J 6 bases; bases outside gene matches: 2.

This clone was observed a single time. The gene calls are TRBV27 and TRBJ2-1; 7 bases align to TRBD1. Unmatched junction bases numbered 9, after V lost 5 bases and J lost 8 bases. Germline V gene sequence: CDR1 MNHEY, CDR2 SMNVEV (reference sequence). The CDR3 consists of 14 residues. CDR3 DNA sequence: TGTGCCAGCAGTCTTGACAGGGTTGTCCATGAGCAGTTCTTC. As protein: CASSLDRVVHEQFF.

This rearrangement joins TRBV6-1 to TRBJ2-5; D might be TRBD2 (6 bases). Germline V gene data show CDR1 as MNHNS and CDR2 as SASEGT. The CDR3 has 13 residues. V lost 3 bases to trimming and J lost 2 bases, with 7 bases between them. CDR3: CASSERGQETQYF. The DNA of the CDR3 is TGTGCCAGCAGTGAGCGGGGACAAGAGACCCAGTACTTC.

The genes are TRBV6-6 and TRBJ1-5; 7 nucleotides align to TRBD1. The V gene's germline CDR1 is MNHNY and CDR2 SVGAGI (reference sequence). The CDR3 loop spans 14 amino acids. The junction had 10 bases not matched to a gene; V was cut back by 7 bases and J by 7 bases. The CDR3 DNA reads TGTGCCAGCATTAAAGGACAGGCCGGCCAGCCCCAGCATTTT. Amino acids: CASIKGQAGQPQHF.

V usage is TRBV6-2 or TRBV6-3 and J usage is TRBJ2-3, with a possible D match to TRBD2 (7 bases). V lost 5 bases, J lost 7 bases, and 19 bases lay in between. Per germline, CDR1 MNHEY and CDR2 SVGEGT. The CDR3 extends over 15 amino acids. The CDR3 nucleotides read TGTGCCAGCAGTCCCGCGGGGGCCGGGGGAAATACGCAGTATTTT. As protein: CASSPAGAGGNTQYF.

The chain has TRBV21-1 and TRBJ1-6; the table's TRBD1 call for D was not verified on the DNA. TRBV21-1 is deemed a pseudogene. This CDR3 is 20 amino acids long. The CDR3 sequence: CASSNERKDRGKVLDSPLHF. For the CDR3, the DNA is TGTGCCAGCAGCAATGAGAGGAAGGACAGGGGGAAGGTATTAGATTCACCCCTCCACTTT.

The chain recombines TRBV18 with TRBJ2-5; TRBD1 aligns across 7 bases. This CDR3 is built from 15 residues. With V trimmed by 1 base and J by 1 base, 3 bases remained unmatched. Looked up from germline, CDR1 is KGHSH and CDR2 is LQKENI. CDR3 in DNA: TGTGCCAGCTCACCACGACAGGGCGGCCAAGAGACCCAGTACTTC. Amino acids: CASSPRQGGQETQYF.

The rearrangement uses TRBV5-4 and TRBJ1-4, with 9 positions matching TRBD1. The CDR3 totals 14 residues. The ends lost 5 bases at V and 3 bases at J; junction bases unmatched: 2. The V gene's germline CDR1 is SGHNT and CDR2 YYREEE (reference sequence). The CDR3 reads CASSDRGSNEKLFF. In DNA, the CDR3 is TGTGCCAGCAGTGACAGGGGGTCTAATGAAAAACTGTTTTTT.

This chain links TRBV9 with TRBJ1-2, with D perhaps matching TRBD1 (5 bases). This CDR3 region has 13 residues. Germline V gene data show CDR1 as SGDLS and CDR2 as YYNGEE. Trimming pared 5 bases from V and 8 bases from J, leaving 16 bases between. The CDR3 nucleotides read TGTGCCAGCAGTCGGGGGACGCCTTACGGCTACACCTTC. Translation gives CASSRGTPYGYTF.

The gene calls are TRBV7-9 and TRBJ1-1; 7 bases align to TRBD1. This CDR3 has 13 residues. Germline CDR1 and CDR2: SEHNR and FQNEAQ (reference sequence). V shed 5 bases and J 5 bases; nucleotides not matched to a gene: 5. The CDR3 is CASSPDRITEAFF. The CDR3 DNA reads TGTGCCAGCAGCCCGGACAGGATTACTGAAGCTTTCTTT.

This clone was seen a single time. The CDR3 spells CASSWTGDGYTF. DNA for the CDR3: TGTGCCAGCAGCTGGACAGGGGACGGCTACACCTTC. The rearrangement joins TRBV7-2 to TRBJ1-2; 9 positions match TRBD1. The junction had 2 bases not matched to a gene; V was cut back by 4 bases and J by 8 bases. This CDR3 is built from 12 residues. Germline V gene data show CDR1 as SGHTA and CDR2 as FQGNSA.

V gene TRBV4-1 combines with J gene TRBJ1-1; no definite D call. The CDR3 extends over 13 amino acids. Germline assignment: CDR1 MGHRA and CDR2 YSYEKL. Trimming left V 3 bases short and J 5 bases short, with 10 bases between. DNA of the CDR3: TGCGCCAGCAGCCAGAGACTGAGGACTGAAGCTTTCTTT. Encoded protein: CASSQRLRTEAFF.

The V gene is TRBV6-5, the J gene TRBJ1-4; D not certain. Germline loops: CDR1 MNHEY, CDR2 SVGAGI. Trimming cost V 2 bases and J 0 bases, with 10 bases left between them. The CDR3 loop spans 16 amino acids. In DNA form, the CDR3 reads TGTGCCAGCAGTTACGCCCCGCGGACAACTAATGAAAAACTGTTTTTT. Amino acid sequence: CASSYAPRTTNEKLFF.

The table lists this clone with a count of one. The genes are TRBV9 and TRBJ2-3, with D possibly matching TRBD2 (5 bases). The CDR3 is made up of 15 amino acids. V was cut by 7 bases and J by 2 bases, with 17 bases left in between. CDR1 is SGDLS, CDR2 YYNGEE, per germline. The CDR3 DNA is TGTGCCAGCGGACCTAGCCCACGGTACACAGATACGCAGTATTTT. This sequence encodes CASGPSPRYTDTQYF. Full variable domain (rest looked up from reference TRBV9 and TRBJ2-3): DSGVTQTPKHLITATGQRVTLRCSPRSGDLSVYWYQQSLDQGLQFLIQYYNGEERAKGNILERFSAQQFPDLHSELNLSSLELGDSALYFCASGPSPRYTDTQYFGPGTRLTVL.

This clone was counted once. The rearrangement joins TRBV18 to TRBJ1-1; 8 nucleotides match TRBD1. CDR1 is KGHSH, CDR2 LQKENI, per germline. The V gene end was trimmed by 0 bases and the J gene end by 5 bases; junction bases not matched to a gene: 5. This CDR3 is built from 15 residues. In DNA form, the CDR3 reads TGTGCCAGCTCACCACCTGTGCAGGGGGCGACTGAAGCTTTCTTT. It translates to CASSPPVQGATEAFF.

Regarding this clone: One end of the junction does not line up with germline, which may come from a read error. The chain recombines TRBV18 with TRBJ1-6, with D hard to call. CDR3 length equals 16 residues. Looked up from germline, CDR1 is KGHSH and CDR2 is LQKENI. As DNA, the CDR3 is TGTGCCAGCTCACCACTTCCGGACTCCCATAATTCACCCCTCCACTTT. Translating it yields CASSPLPDSHNSPLHF.

This chain joins TRBV5-1 and TRBJ2-1; 12 bases are a match to TRBD2. Looked up from germline, CDR1 is SGHRS and CDR2 is YFSETQ. The CDR3 runs to 14 residues. Trimming took 0 bases from V and 8 from J; bases not matched to a gene: 0. CDR3 amino acids: CASSLASGGDEQFF. CDR3 nucleotides: TGCGCCAGCAGCTTGGCTAGCGGGGGGGATGAGCAGTTCTTC. Complete variable domain (other parts from reference TRBV5-1 and TRBJ2-1): KAGVTQTPRYLIKTRGQQVTLSCSPISGHRSVSWYQQTPGQGLQFLFEYFSETQRNKGNFPGRFSGRQFSNSRSEMNVSTLELGDSALYLCASSLASGGDEQFFGPGTRLTVL.

This chain uses TRBV18 with TRBJ2-3, with a possible D match to TRBD2 (7 bases). The CDR3 totals 16 residues. The V gene's germline CDR1 is KGHSH and CDR2 LQKENI. V lost 4 bases to trimming and J lost 2 bases, with 16 bases between them. The CDR3 loop reads CASSQGGGQTTDTQYF. CDR3 DNA sequence: TGTGCCAGCTCACAGGGAGGGGGGCAAACCACAGATACGCAGTATTTT.